One T cell receptor beta chain is described in this entry. The sample belongs to a study of blood T cell repertoires in COVID-19. Study as a whole: From T cells, B-cell-depleted T cells, or PBMCs came the material, which was cDNA or gDNA.

As originally analysed: Estimates of nucleated cell counts were drawn from the amplification of reference gene primers. Produced via immunoSEQ multiplex PCR; TCRdb's table is partial and in-frame only. V and J calls and clone size are as listed in that table; D and trimming were resolved from the DNA. The sample lists approximately 24,000 clones; nearly 95% were seen once. This CDR3 is 18 amino acids long. Germline V gene sequence: CDR1 SEHNR, CDR2 FQNEAQ (reference sequence). The germline V and J ends were trimmed by 5 bases and 0 bases, with 17 bases remaining between them. The sequence was collected from a human donor in a cohort sampled during active COVID-19. Source material: peripheral blood. The chain has TRBV7-9 and TRBJ1-6, with a possible D match to TRBD1 (6 bases). The CDR3 loop reads CASSLRGQLSSYNSPLHF. The CDR3 region has the DNA TGTGCCAGCAGCCTCCGCGGACAGTTGAGCTCCTATAATTCACCCCTCCACTTT.